What follows are 18 T cell receptor beta chains derived from one specimen sequenced in a study of T cells in Graves' hyperthyroidism and ophthalmopathy. Amplification of TCR beta CDR3 regions was performed using RNA transcripts as template. First-round RT-PCR targeting the TCR CDR3 was performed with the HTBI primer set. TCRdb re-called the multiplex PCR reads through MiXCR, storing one row per CDR3 protein. Of fewer than 450,000 distinct CDR3 sequences listed, 15% to 20% are singletons. The sample taken for sequencing was blood. These receptors came from a man younger than 35 with Graves' ophthalmopathy.

This clonotype came up once. The chain has TRBV20-1 and TRBJ2-7; 10 bases are shared with TRBD2. V dropped 0 bases and J dropped 2; count of bases not matched to a gene: 4. There are 15 residues in the CDR3. Per germline, CDR1 DFQATT and CDR2 SNEGSKA (reference sequence). The CDR3 reads CSARDSAGGTYEQYF. The CDR3 nucleotides read TGCAGTGCTAGAGATTCAGCGGGAGGGACCTACGAGCAGTACTTC.

The chain is built from TRBV27 and TRBJ2-1; 7 bases line up with TRBD2. The V gene end was trimmed by 5 bases and the J gene end by 4 bases; junction bases not matched to a gene: 8. This CDR3 spans 15 amino acids. Germline CDR1 and CDR2: MNHEY and SMNVEV (reference sequence). The CDR3 bases are TGTGCCAGCAGTGAGCTGAGCGGGATGTACAATGAGCAGTTCTTC. Translating gives CASSELSGMYNEQFF.

This clonotype has just a few counts. The chain uses TRBV7-2 and TRBJ2-6; D possibly matches TRBD1 or TRBD2 (5 bases each). The V end was cut by 0 bases, the J end by 0 bases, with 9 bases between. This CDR3 has 17 amino acids. CDR1 is SGHTA, CDR2 FQGNSA, per germline. The CDR3 is CASSLALGGSGANVLTF. The CDR3 DNA reads as TGTGCCAGCAGCTTAGCGCTTGGGGGCTCTGGGGCCAACGTCCTGACTTTC.

This clonotype was counted at least ten times. This chain uses TRBV27 with TRBJ2-5; TRBD2 agrees at 7 bases. The CDR3 loop spans 18 amino acids. Germline loops: CDR1 MNHEY, CDR2 SMNVEV (reference sequence). V was pared by 2 bases and J by 5 bases, with 17 bases of the junction left unmatched. The CDR3 loop reads CASSLRGQGGNAGETQYF. The CDR3, as DNA: TGTGCCAGCAGTTTAAGAGGGCAGGGAGGGAACGCGGGGGAGACCCAGTACTTC.

This clonotype was observed a handful of times. At one of its ends the junction is not consistent with the germline gene, which may arise from a read error. The V and J genes are TRBV4-1 and TRBJ2-7; no clear D gene. This CDR3 is 12 amino acids long. From germline, CDR1 is MGHRA and CDR2 YSYEKL. CDR3: CASSEEGHEQYF. CDR3 DNA sequence: TGCGCCAGCAGCGAAGAAGGGCACGAGCAGTACTTC.

The chain uses TRBV11-2 and TRBJ1-6, with TRBD1 matching 9 bases. The CDR3 consists of 16 residues. From germline, CDR1 is SGHAT and CDR2 FQNNGV. V dropped 1 base and J dropped 5; count of bases not matched to a gene: 3. The CDR3 DNA follows: TGTGCCAGCAGCTTAGCCGGGACAGGGAATAATTCACCCCTCCACTTT. Its protein is CASSLAGTGNNSPLHF.

This clonotype was observed a few times. The V and J genes are TRBV4-1 and TRBJ2-7; D might be TRBD1 (6 bases). Between the trimmed V and J ends, which lost 5 bases and 4 bases, there was a span of 12 bases. This CDR3 is 13 amino acids long. CDR1 and CDR2 from the germline V gene are MGHRA and YSYEKL. The CDR3 here is CASSSPGTYEQYF. In DNA, the CDR3 is TGCGCCAGCAGCTCCCCAGGGACATACGAGCAGTACTTC.

This clonotype has a count of ten or more. This chain's CDR3 is CASSLGRGPEAFF. The CDR3 nucleotides are TGTGCCAGCAGCCTGGGTCGGGGCCCTGAAGCTTTCTTT. The chain joins TRBV6-1 to TRBJ1-1, with D possibly being TRBD1 (5 bases). Germline-derived CDR1 and CDR2 are MNHNS and SASEGT. The CDR3 length is 13 residues. The germline V and J ends were trimmed by 6 bases and 6 bases, with 14 bases remaining between them.

This chain joins TRBV11-3 and TRBJ2-3; D may match TRBD1 or TRBD2 (5 bases each). The CDR3 totals 20 residues. CDR1 SGHNT and CDR2 YENEEA come from the germline V gene. Trimming pared 1 base from V and 0 bases from J, leaving 23 bases between. CDR3 sequence: CASSLASGVSGDPSTDTQYF. The CDR3 nucleotides are TGTGCCAGCAGCTTAGCCTCCGGGGTCTCCGGGGACCCTAGCACAGATACGCAGTATTTT.

V and J are TRBV2 and TRBJ1-5, with TRBD1 identical over 10 bases. V was clipped by 6 bases and J by 5 bases; unmatched bases: 16. This CDR3 region has 18 residues. Per the germline V gene, CDR1 is SNHLY and CDR2 is FYNNEI. In nucleotides, the CDR3 is TGTGCCAGCAGCGCCCTAAGGGGACAGGGGAATTTCGATCAGCCCCAGCATTTT. Its protein is CASSALRGQGNFDQPQHF.

This clonotype was detected only a few times. V is TRBV4-2 and J is TRBJ2-7, with TRBD1 identical over 7 bases. The CDR3 is made up of 13 amino acids. Germline V lookup: CDR1 LGHNA, CDR2 YNFKEQ. J was trimmed by 6 bases and V by 0 bases; bases with no gene match: 2. DNA of the CDR3: TGTGCCAGCAGCCAAGATCGGGACAGCGAGCAGTACTTC. It translates to CASSQDRDSEQYF.

This clonotype has at least ten counts. In DNA form, the CDR3 reads TGTGCCAGCAGTGTTTATCGAACCGTCGAGGCGGTTGTGCAGTTCTTC. It encodes CASSVYRTVEAVVQFF. The rearrangement links TRBV6-1 to TRBJ2-1; no clear D. CDR3 length equals 16 residues. V was trimmed by 4 bases and J by 12 bases, leaving 25 bases between them. CDR1 is MNHNS, CDR2 SASEGT, per germline.

The chain recombines TRBV5-1 with TRBJ2-1; D is unclear. V lost 0 bases, J lost 6 bases, and 19 bases lay in between. The CDR3 length is 17 residues. Germline V lookup: CDR1 SGHRS, CDR2 YFSETQ. DNA for the CDR3: TGCGCCAGCAGCTTGGGGCAGCTGTGGGAATTAGGCAATGAGCAGTTCTTC. Its protein is CASSLGQLWELGNEQFF.

As concerns this clonotype: A read error may be the cause here, since a much bigger clone is one base away. V gene TRBV12-3 or TRBV12-4 combines with J gene TRBJ2-7; 11 nucleotides match TRBD2. This CDR3 region has 18 residues. The J segment lost 3 bases and the V segment lost 2 bases, leaving 12 bases of the junction unmatched. The CDR3 protein is CASSLPQRLAGFSYEQYF. As DNA, the CDR3 is TGTGCCAGCAGTTTACCACAACGACTAGCGGGGTTTAGCTACGAGCAGTACTTC.

This clonotype appeared many times. The V gene is TRBV3-1, the J gene TRBJ2-7, with 9 bases that match TRBD1. The CDR3 sequence is 16 residues long. Looked up from germline, CDR1 is LGHDT and CDR2 is YNNKEL (reference sequence). With 0 bases clipped from V and 7 bases from J, the junction kept 10 bases outside the gene matches. The CDR3 region is CASSQDPGTGSYEQYF. The CDR3 nucleotides are TGTGCCAGCAGCCAAGATCCCGGGACAGGGTCTTATGAGCAGTACTTC.

This clonotype was detected ten times or more. The chain is built from TRBV18 and TRBJ1-2; no definite D call. Per the germline V gene, CDR1 is KGHSH and CDR2 is LQKENI. The V and J ends lost 2 bases and 7 bases respectively, with 11 bases between them. This CDR3 spans 13 amino acids. CDR3 sequence reads: CASSPDDEGGYTF. The CDR3 nucleotides read TGTGCCAGCTCACCAGATGACGAGGGTGGCTACACCTTC.

This clonotype has a count of ten or more. The V call is TRBV9, the J call TRBJ2-5, with D unresolved. The V end was cut by 1 base, the J end by 4 bases, with 5 bases between. The CDR3 covers 12 residues. Looked up from germline, CDR1 is SGDLS and CDR2 is YYNGEE. This chain's CDR3 is CASSVMSETQYF. CDR3 DNA sequence: TGTGCCAGCAGCGTAATGTCAGAGACCCAGTACTTC.

This clonotype was counted a single time. The chain uses TRBV20-1 and TRBJ2-4, with 7 bases that match TRBD2. CDR1 and CDR2 from the germline V gene are DFQATT and SNEGSKA (reference sequence). CDR3 size: 19 residues. The J segment lost 0 bases and the V segment lost 1 base, leaving 15 bases of the junction unmatched. This CDR3 is CSARGRGIAGSLAKNIQYF. CDR3 nucleotide sequence: TGCAGTGCTAGAGGGCGTGGGATAGCGGGTTCTCTAGCCAAAAACATTCAGTACTTC.